One sample yielded the 30 T cell receptor beta chains listed below, sequenced in a study of T-cell reconstitution after alpha-beta-depleted transplantation in children. Library preparation (for TCRbeta) was performed with unique molecular identifiers. Using its own MiXCR run on the PCR reads, TCRdb lists one record per CDR3 protein. In the table there are 480,000 or so distinct CDR3 sequences, roughly a tenth of which are singletons. Sequenced material: PBMCs, taken before TCRalphabeta/CD19-depleted stem cell transplant. All receptors come from a child under 10 years old with inherited bone marrow failure, due to receive a stem cell transplant.

V usage is TRBV27 and J usage is TRBJ1-6, with TRBD1 as a possible D gene (5 bases). The CDR3 totals 17 residues. Trimming removed 6 bases from V and 0 bases from J, with 15 bases in between. Germline CDR1 is MNHEY and CDR2 is SMNVEV (reference sequence). Written as DNA, the CDR3 is TGTGCCAGCAGACCCACAGGTCTACTCTCCTATAATTCACCCCTCCACTTT. This encodes CASRPTGLLSYNSPLHF.

This clonotype was recorded many times. This chain uses TRBV11-2 with TRBJ2-3; 11 nucleotides line up with TRBD2. V trimming: 6 bases; J trimming: 5 bases; junction bases outside the gene matches: 7. The CDR3 is 15 amino acids. CDR1 is SGHAT and CDR2 is FQNNGV in the germline V gene. CDR3 sequence: CASRRNLAGGDTQYF. In DNA form, the CDR3 reads TGTGCCAGCAGGCGTAATCTAGCGGGAGGAGATACGCAGTATTTT.

This clonotype has at least ten counts. The chain uses TRBV5-6 and TRBJ2-3, with 9 positions matching TRBD2. From germline, CDR1 is SGHDT and CDR2 YYEEEE. Trimming at V came to 4 bases and at J to 2 bases, leaving 17 bases not matched to a gene. CDR3 size: 19 residues. CDR3 sequence: CASSPLSRGRASFTDTQYF. The CDR3 DNA sequence: TGTGCCAGCAGCCCCCTGTCTCGCGGGAGGGCCTCCTTCACAGATACGCAGTATTTT.

About this clonotype itself: An end of the junction does not agree with germline; a read error may underlie this. V gene TRBV5-1 combines with J gene TRBJ2-1; D is unclear. The CDR3 consists of 13 residues. Germline V lookup: CDR1 SGHRS, CDR2 YFSETQ. CDR3 nucleotide sequence: TGCGCCAGAAGCTTGGAGCAGTACAATGAGCAGTTCTTC. This translates into CARSLEQYNEQFF. Supplemented by reference TRBV5-1 and TRBJ2-1, the full variable domain reads KAGVTQTPRYLIKTRGQQVTLSCSPISGHRSVSWYQQTPGQGLQFLFEYFSETQRNKGNFPGRFSGRQFSNSRSEMNVSTLELGDSALYLCARSLEQYNEQFFGPGTRLTVL.

The chain carries TRBV7-9 and TRBJ1-2; TRBD1 matches at 9 bases. Trimming took 6 bases from V and 3 from J; bases not matched to a gene: 14. The CDR3 spans 17 residues. Germline lookup yields CDR1 SEHNR and CDR2 FQNEAQ (reference sequence). For the CDR3, the DNA is TGTGCCAGCAGGCAAAGGGGACAGGGAGTACTTGACTATGGCTACACCTTC. Protein product: CASRQRGQGVLDYGYTF. Drawing the rest from reference TRBV7-9 and TRBJ1-2, the complete variable domain is DTGVSQNPRHKITKRGQNVTFRCDPISEHNRLYWYRQTLGQGPEFLTYFQNEAQLEKSRLLSDRFSAERPKGSFSTLEIQRTEQGDSAMYLCASRQRGQGVLDYGYTFGSGTRLTVV.

This clonotype was counted at least ten times. The rearrangement uses TRBV6-1 and TRBJ2-3; possible D gene TRBD2, 5 bases. This CDR3 is built from 13 residues. CDR1 and CDR2 from the germline V gene are MNHNS and SASEGT. Between the trimmed V and J ends, which lost 7 bases and 2 bases, there was a span of 10 bases. The CDR3, as DNA: TGTGCCAGCAAACAAGCGGCCACAGATACGCAGTATTTT. It yields the protein CASKQAATDTQYF.

This clonotype was detected ten times or more. The rearrangement links TRBV15 to TRBJ2-3; 12 bases agree with TRBD1. This CDR3 contains 16 residues. V shed 4 bases, J shed 6 bases, and the junction held 8 bases outside the gene matches. Looked up from germline, CDR1 is LNHNV and CDR2 is YYDKDF (reference sequence). The chain's CDR3 is CATSNGTGGWWDTQYF. DNA for the CDR3: TGTGCCACCAGCAACGGGACAGGGGGCTGGTGGGATACGCAGTATTTT.

This clonotype was picked up many times. V gene TRBV6-2 or TRBV6-3 combines with J gene TRBJ2-4, with D possibly matching TRBD1 (6 bases). Trimming removed 2 bases from V and 0 bases from J, with 11 bases in between. The CDR3 is made up of 16 amino acids. The germline V gene encodes CDR1 MNHEY and CDR2 SVGEGT. CDR3 nucleotides: TGTGCCAGCAGTTACGGGACACAAATAGCCAAAAACATTCAGTACTTC. It codes for CASSYGTQIAKNIQYF.

On this clonotype: This may arise from a read error, as a much more abundant clone is one base away. The V and J genes are TRBV18 and TRBJ2-5; a possible D gene is TRBD2 (6 bases). CDR1 is KGHSH and CDR2 is LQKENI in the germline V gene. The CDR3 length is 15 residues. CDR3 residues: CASSPVRDGQETHYF. The CDR3 DNA reads as TGTGCCAGCTCACCTGTGCGGGACGGCCAAGAGACCCATTACTTC.

In the case of this clonotype: A single base separates this from a much larger clone, so it may be a read error. This rearrangement joins TRBV12-3 or TRBV12-4 to TRBJ1-1; D gene unclear. Trimming took off 8 bases at V and 4 bases at J, with 14 bases between the two ends. The CDR3 totals 13 residues. CDR3 nucleotide sequence: TGTGCCAGCTGCCTGAGGGCGGCCACTGAAGCTTTCTTT. It yields the protein CASCLRAATEAFF.

This clonotype came up many times. The chain couples TRBV10-3 to TRBJ2-5; D ambiguous. Trimming took 4 bases from V and 5 from J, leaving 17 bases between them. This CDR3 has 15 residues. From germline, CDR1 is ENHRY and CDR2 SYGVKD. CDR3 coding DNA: TGTGCCATCAGTGGAGGTGCACCCGGTCGGGAGACCCAGTACTTC. Translated: CAISGGAPGRETQYF.

This clonotype was seen many times. The V gene is TRBV20-1, the J gene TRBJ2-1; 8 nucleotides align to TRBD2. Trimming at V came to 7 bases and at J to 5 bases, leaving 4 bases not matched to a gene. Germline loops: CDR1 DFQATT, CDR2 SNEGSKA (reference sequence). This CDR3 region has 12 residues. CDR3 amino acids: CSGVAGHNEQFF. The DNA for the CDR3 is TGCAGTGGGGTAGCGGGACACAATGAGCAGTTCTTC.

This clonotype was picked up many times. The chain employs TRBV20-1 and TRBJ2-3; no clear D gene. The germline CDR1 and CDR2 sequences are DFQATT and SNEGSKA (reference sequence). Trimming pared 4 bases from V and 3 bases from J, leaving 14 bases between. The CDR3 is 14 residues long. CDR3 DNA: TGCAGTGCTACGTTAAGAGGCTCAACAGATACGCAGTATTTT. It yields the protein CSATLRGSTDTQYF.

V is TRBV27 and J is TRBJ1-5, with TRBD1 as a possible D gene (5 bases). This CDR3 is built from 13 residues. Trimming removed 6 bases from V and 4 bases from J, with 10 bases in between. Germline V gene sequence: CDR1 MNHEY, CDR2 SMNVEV (reference sequence). The CDR3 nucleotides read TGTGCCAGCAGCCACGACAGAAATCAGCCCCAGCATTTT. Its translation is CASSHDRNQPQHF.

The chain joins TRBV1 to TRBJ1-4; the table gives TRBD1 as D, unverified against the DNA. TRBV1 is an annotated pseudogene. The CDR3 is made up of 21 amino acids. This CDR3 reads CTSSQTSPPTTGGNANEKLFF. The CDR3 nucleotides are TGCACCAGCAGCCAAACTTCCCCCCCTACCACAGGGGGCAACGCTAATGAAAAACTGTTTTTT.

The V call is TRBV4-1, the J call TRBJ2-7, with D perhaps TRBD2 (5 bases). Germline CDR1 reads MGHRA; CDR2 reads YSYEKL. Trimming removed 0 bases at V and 0 bases at J, with 12 bases between. This CDR3 has 16 amino acids. The CDR3 is CASSQERRALSYEQYF. The DNA for the CDR3 is TGCGCCAGCAGCCAAGAAAGGCGGGCGCTCTCCTACGAGCAGTACTTC.

This clonotype was seen a few times. This chain connects TRBV20-1 to TRBJ1-4, with TRBD1 matching 7 bases. This CDR3 has 15 amino acids. Germline V lookup: CDR1 DFQATT, CDR2 SNEGSKA (reference sequence). The ends lost 3 bases at V and 7 bases at J; junction bases unmatched: 11. The CDR3 DNA reads TGCAGTGCTAGGGCTCCGCGGGACAGTCTTGAAAAACTGTTTTTT. This codes for CSARAPRDSLEKLFF.

This clonotype occurred a few times. The rearrangement uses TRBV27 and TRBJ1-2; 8 bases fit TRBD1. J gave up 4 bases and V 8 bases, and 6 bases lay outside the gene matches. The length of the CDR3 is 13 residues. Germline-derived CDR1 and CDR2 are MNHEY and SMNVEV (reference sequence). The CDR3 is CASPTGEAYGYTF. The DNA for the CDR3 is TGTGCCAGCCCGACAGGGGAGGCCTATGGCTACACCTTC.

This sequence joins TRBV3-1 and TRBJ1-1, with 10 positions matching TRBD1. Germline V CDR1 and CDR2: LGHDT, YNNKEL (reference sequence). CDR3 length: 14 amino acids. The ends lost 3 bases at V and 6 bases at J; junction bases unmatched: 4. The CDR3 DNA sequence: TGTGCCAGCAGCCAGACAGGGGGCATGTCTGAAGCTTTCTTT. Protein product: CASSQTGGMSEAFF. Filled out from reference TRBV3-1 and TRBJ1-1, the complete variable domain reads DTAVSQTPKYLVTQMGNDKSIKCEQNLGHDTMYWYKQDSKKFLKIMFSYNNKELIINETVPNRFSPKSPDKAHLNLHINSLELGDSAVYFCASSQTGGMSEAFFGQGTRLTVV.

This clonotype was detected a few times. This chain links TRBV7-2 with TRBJ2-7; TRBD1 is a possible D gene (6 bases). The CDR3 is 14 amino acids. The V gene lost 4 bases and the J gene lost 2 bases, with 12 bases spanning the gap. CDR1 is SGHTA, CDR2 FQGNSA, per germline. Here the CDR3 DNA reads TGTGCCAGCAGCTGGGGGCCGACGGCCTACGAGCAGTACTTC. Its protein is CASSWGPTAYEQYF.

This clonotype was found many times. The genes are TRBV28 and TRBJ2-1; 8 bases map to TRBD2. J gave up 0 bases and V 4 bases, and 8 bases lay outside the gene matches. The CDR3 is 17 amino acids. Germline CDR1 MDHEN, CDR2 SYDVKM. CDR3 region: CASSYPREGSSYNEQFF. DNA for the CDR3: TGTGCCAGCAGTTATCCCCGGGAGGGCAGCTCCTACAATGAGCAGTTCTTC.

This clonotype was seen ten or more times. Here the CDR3 DNA reads TGTGCCAGCAGTTTAGGCGGGAGAGCCTACGAGCAGTACTTC. The encoded protein is CASSLGGRAYEQYF. This rearrangement joins TRBV27 to TRBJ2-7, with TRBD2 identical over 7 bases. This CDR3 comprises 14 residues. The V and J ends lost 2 bases and 2 bases, in that order; junction bases with no gene match: 3. CDR1 is MNHEY, CDR2 SMNVEV, per germline (reference sequence).

This clonotype was seen ten or more times. J is TRBJ2-3 and V is TRBV5-1; D possibly corresponds to TRBD2 (5 bases). The CDR3 spans 14 residues. CDR1 is SGHRS, CDR2 YFSETQ, per germline. V shed 5 bases and J shed 0 bases, with 10 bases lying between them. The CDR3 loop is CASRPAVSTDTQYF. The CDR3, as DNA: TGCGCCAGCAGACCAGCGGTTAGCACAGATACGCAGTATTTT.

This clonotype was seen a few times. One end of the junction fails to match germline, which may point to a read error. The chain combines TRBV27 with TRBJ2-7, with TRBD2 identical over 7 bases. CDR1 and CDR2 from the germline V gene are MNHEY and SMNVEV (reference sequence). The length of the CDR3 is 14 residues. The chain's CDR3 is CASSLVGGPSEQYF. In DNA form, the CDR3 reads TGTGCCAGCAGTTTAGTGGGAGGGCCCTCCGAGCAATACTTC.

This clonotype was seen a handful of times. The rearrangement links TRBV20-1 to TRBJ1-5, with D possibly matching TRBD1 (5 bases). The CDR3 is made up of 13 amino acids. Germline V gene sequence: CDR1 DFQATT, CDR2 SNEGSKA (reference sequence). The CDR3, as DNA: TGCAGCCTCGGGGGGAACGCGGGTCAGCCCCAGCATTTT. Translated, it gives CSLGGNAGQPQHF.

This clonotype was detected ten times or more. The chain links TRBV4-3 to TRBJ2-4, with 7 bases fitting TRBD2. The CDR3 has 20 amino acids. CDR1 and CDR2 (germline): LGHNA, YSLEER. V gave up 2 bases and J gave up 3 bases; unmatched junction bases: 19. DNA for the CDR3: TGCGCCAGCAGCCAAACCCCCCCAGCGGGATTGCGGTCGGGCAAAAACATTCAGTACTTC. Translating it yields CASSQTPPAGLRSGKNIQYF.

This clonotype appeared a few times. The CDR3 protein is CASSLISGGSSYEQYF. CDR3 DNA: TGTGCCAGCAGCCTAATATCTGGCGGGAGCTCCTACGAGCAGTACTTC. The chain employs TRBV7-2 and TRBJ2-7; 7 positions agree with TRBD2. The CDR3 runs to 16 residues. Germline CDR1 is SGHTA and CDR2 is FQGNSA. V gave up 5 bases and J gave up 0 bases; unmatched junction bases: 10.

This clonotype was detected ten times or more. The J gene is TRBJ2-3, the V gene TRBV11-2, with D perhaps matching TRBD1 or TRBD2 (5 bases each). There are 17 residues in the CDR3. Germline V lookup: CDR1 SGHAT, CDR2 FQNNGV. V shed 3 bases and J shed 3 bases, with 19 bases lying between them. This CDR3 reads CASSFYQGVVVTDTQYF. CDR3 nucleotides: TGTGCCAGCAGCTTTTATCAGGGAGTGGTGGTAACAGATACGCAGTATTTT. Full variable domain (missing parts from reference TRBV11-2 and TRBJ2-3): EAGVAQSPRYKIIEKRQSVAFWCNPISGHATLYWYQQILGQGPKLLIQFQNNGVVDDSQLPKDRFSAERLKGVDSTLKIQPAKLEDSAVYLCASSFYQGVVVTDTQYFGPGTRLTVL.

The chain uses TRBV28 and TRBJ2-1; TRBD1 might be the D (6 bases). Trimming stripped 4 bases from V and 5 bases from J, with 21 bases between. Germline lookup yields CDR1 MDHEN and CDR2 SYDVKM. This CDR3 has 17 residues. Here the CDR3 reads CASSSRTAATPNNEQFF. CDR3 nucleotide sequence: TGTGCCAGCAGTTCCCGGACAGCGGCCACCCCAAACAATGAGCAGTTCTTC.

This clonotype was detected many times. The genes are TRBV19 and TRBJ1-1; D perhaps matches TRBD1 (5 bases). The CDR3 totals 14 residues. Trimming stripped 6 bases from V and 0 bases from J, with 11 bases between. The germline CDR1 and CDR2 sequences are LNHDA and SQIVND (reference sequence). CDR3 nucleotides: TGTGCCAGTAGCTACAGGAGGATGAACACTGAAGCTTTCTTT. Translated, it gives CASSYRRMNTEAFF.